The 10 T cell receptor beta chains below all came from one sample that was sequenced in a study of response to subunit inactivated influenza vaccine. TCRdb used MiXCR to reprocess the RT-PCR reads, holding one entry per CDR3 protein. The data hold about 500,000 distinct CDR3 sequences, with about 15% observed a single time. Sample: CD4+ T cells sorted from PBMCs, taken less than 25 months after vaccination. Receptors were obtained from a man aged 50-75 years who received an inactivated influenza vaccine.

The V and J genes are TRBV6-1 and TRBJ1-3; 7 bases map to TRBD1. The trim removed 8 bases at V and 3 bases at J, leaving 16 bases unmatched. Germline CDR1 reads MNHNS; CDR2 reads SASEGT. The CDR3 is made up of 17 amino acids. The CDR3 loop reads CASARDRLLVGGNTIYF. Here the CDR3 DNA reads TGTGCCAGCGCTCGGGACAGACTCCTCGTCGGTGGAAACACCATATATTTT.

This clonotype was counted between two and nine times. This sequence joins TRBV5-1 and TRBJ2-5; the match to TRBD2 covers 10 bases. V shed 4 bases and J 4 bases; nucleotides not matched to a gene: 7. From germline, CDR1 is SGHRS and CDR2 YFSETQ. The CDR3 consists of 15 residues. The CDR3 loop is CASSLTSGLTETQYF. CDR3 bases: TGCGCCAGCAGCCTGACTAGCGGGCTCACAGAGACCCAGTACTTC.

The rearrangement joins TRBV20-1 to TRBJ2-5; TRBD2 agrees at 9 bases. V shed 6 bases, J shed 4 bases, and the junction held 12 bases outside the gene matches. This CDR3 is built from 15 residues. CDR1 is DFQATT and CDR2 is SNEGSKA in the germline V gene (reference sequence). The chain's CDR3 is CSAPPGAGGPETQYF. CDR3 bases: TGCAGTGCGCCCCCGGGAGCGGGGGGTCCAGAGACCCAGTACTTC.

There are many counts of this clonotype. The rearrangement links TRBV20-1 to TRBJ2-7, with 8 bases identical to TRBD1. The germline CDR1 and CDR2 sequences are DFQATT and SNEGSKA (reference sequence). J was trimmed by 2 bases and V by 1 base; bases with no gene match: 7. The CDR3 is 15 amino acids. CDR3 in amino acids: CSARAPGQATYEQYF. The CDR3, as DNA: TGCAGTGCTAGAGCTCCGGGACAGGCAACCTACGAGCAGTACTTC.

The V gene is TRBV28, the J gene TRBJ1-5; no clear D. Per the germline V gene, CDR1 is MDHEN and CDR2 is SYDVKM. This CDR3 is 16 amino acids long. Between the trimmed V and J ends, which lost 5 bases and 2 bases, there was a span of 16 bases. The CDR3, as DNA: TGTGCCAGCAGTCCCCCCGGAGGGCTTCGCAATCAGCCCCAGCATTTT. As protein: CASSPPGGLRNQPQHF.

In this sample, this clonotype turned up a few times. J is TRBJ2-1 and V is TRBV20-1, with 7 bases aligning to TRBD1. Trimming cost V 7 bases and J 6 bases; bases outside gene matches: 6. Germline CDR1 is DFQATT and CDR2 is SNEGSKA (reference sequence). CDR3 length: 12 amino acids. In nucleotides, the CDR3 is TGCAGTGGTCACAGGGGTGTCAATGAGCAGTTCTTC. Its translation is CSGHRGVNEQFF.

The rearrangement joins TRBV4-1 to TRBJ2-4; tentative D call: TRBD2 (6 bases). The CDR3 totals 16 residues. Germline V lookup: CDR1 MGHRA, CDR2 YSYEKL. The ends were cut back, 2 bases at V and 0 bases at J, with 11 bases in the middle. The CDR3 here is CASSQPGTGAKNIQYF. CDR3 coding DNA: TGCGCCAGCAGCCAACCCGGGACTGGAGCCAAAAACATTCAGTACTTC.

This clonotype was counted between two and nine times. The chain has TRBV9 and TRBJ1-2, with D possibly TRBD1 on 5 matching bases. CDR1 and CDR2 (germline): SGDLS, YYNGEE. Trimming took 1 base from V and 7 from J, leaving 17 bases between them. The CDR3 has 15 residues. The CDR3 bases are TGTGCCAGCAGCGTACAGGGTAGTAGTCACGGTGGCTACACCTTC. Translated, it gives CASSVQGSSHGGYTF.

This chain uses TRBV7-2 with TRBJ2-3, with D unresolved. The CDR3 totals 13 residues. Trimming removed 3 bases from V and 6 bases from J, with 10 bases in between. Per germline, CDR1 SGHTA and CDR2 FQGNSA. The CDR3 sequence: CASSLVWSDTQYF. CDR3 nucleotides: TGTGCCAGCAGCTTGGTCTGGTCCGATACGCAGTATTTT. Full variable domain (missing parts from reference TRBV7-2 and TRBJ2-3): GAGVSQSPSNKVTEKGKDVELRCDPISGHTALYWYRQSLGQGLEFLIYFQGNSAPDKSGLPSDRFSAERTGGSVSTLTIQRTQQEDSAVYLCASSLVWSDTQYFGPGTRLTVL.

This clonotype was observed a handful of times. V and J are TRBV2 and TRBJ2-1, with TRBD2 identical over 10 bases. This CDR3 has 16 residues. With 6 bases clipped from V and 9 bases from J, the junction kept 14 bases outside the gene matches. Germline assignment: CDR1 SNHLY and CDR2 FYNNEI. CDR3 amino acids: CASSARTSGLPGEQFF. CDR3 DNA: TGTGCCAGCAGCGCCCGGACTAGCGGATTGCCCGGTGAGCAGTTCTTC.